The clone carrying this T cell receptor (beta chain) was counted a few times. Its antigen is undetermined. TCRdb called the 5' RACE reads again in MiXCR, with one record for every CDR3 protein. The table records roughly 300,000 distinct CDR3 sequences, 7% to 10% of them present only once. The CDR3 contains 14 residues. Germline V CDR1 and CDR2: MNHEY, SMNVEV (reference sequence). The V end was cut by 6 bases, the J end by 7 bases, with 13 bases between. These data are taken from a study of T cells after yellow fever vaccination. Notes on the study in general: The CD4 compartment and the CD8 compartment contained a small share of clonotypes in common. Abundant clonotypes from the bulk population could get into FACS-sorted repertoires as contaminants.

This TCR derives from a man aged 18 to 30 who received the YFV17D yellow fever vaccine. The gene calls are TRBV27 and TRBJ1-6; D is uncertain. Material: PBMCs, obtained around 45 days after the first yellow fever vaccination. The CDR3 loop is CASRGSGVNSPLHF. In DNA form, the CDR3 reads TGTGCCAGCAGGGGGAGTGGGGTAAATTCACCCCTCCACTTT.